A single sample is the source of the 10 T cell receptor beta chains below, sequenced in a study of response to subunit inactivated influenza vaccine. TCRdb redid the calling of the RT-PCR reads with MiXCR, one entry per CDR3 protein. The sample gives approximately 530,000 distinct CDR3 sequences, around 7.9% of which show up once; about 12% is in the top ten. The sample was PBMCs from blood, taken less than 30 months after vaccination. These receptors were collected from a man aged 50 to 75 who received an inactivated influenza vaccine.

The rearrangement links TRBV20-1 to TRBJ2-5, with TRBD1 as a possible D gene (6 bases). V gave up 1 base and J gave up 4 bases, with 10 bases separating them. CDR1 is DFQATT, CDR2 SNEGSKA, per germline (reference sequence). CDR3 length equals 13 residues. This chain's CDR3 is CSARGQGRETQYF. In DNA, the CDR3 is TGCAGTGCTAGAGGGCAGGGGCGAGAGACCCAGTACTTC.

This chain joins TRBV4-3 and TRBJ1-2; D may be TRBD1 (5 bases). The germline V and J ends were trimmed by 3 bases and 8 bases, with 13 bases remaining between them. The CDR3 spans 13 residues. Per germline, CDR1 LGHNA and CDR2 YSLEER. The CDR3 is CASSHAQGEGYTF. The CDR3 nucleotides are TGCGCCAGCAGCCATGCTCAGGGAGAGGGCTACACCTTC.

V usage is TRBV28 and J usage is TRBJ1-5; a weak D match, TRBD1 (5 bases). The CDR3 is 15 residues long. In germline, CDR1 is MDHEN, CDR2 SYDVKM. Trimming removed 8 bases at V and 0 bases at J, with 14 bases between. The CDR3 DNA is TGTGCCAGCCTCAGGGCAGATTATAGCAATCAGCCCCAGCATTTT. Encoded protein: CASLRADYSNQPQHF.

The V and J genes are TRBV5-1 and TRBJ1-1; D is undetermined. Germline lookup yields CDR1 SGHRS and CDR2 YFSETQ. V was cut by 5 bases and J by 1 base, with 12 bases left in between. The CDR3 totals 14 residues. In nucleotides, the CDR3 is TGCGCCAGCAGGGTAAGGGCCGAGAACACTGAAGCTTTCTTT. This encodes CASRVRAENTEAFF.

The chain carries TRBV20-1 and TRBJ2-3; TRBD2 agrees at 11 bases. From germline, CDR1 is DFQATT and CDR2 SNEGSKA (reference sequence). The V and J ends lost 3 bases and 2 bases, in that order; junction bases with no gene match: 7. This CDR3 is 16 amino acids long. CDR3 amino acids: CSARVTSGGFTDTQYF. The DNA for the CDR3 is TGCAGTGCTAGGGTCACTAGCGGGGGCTTCACAGATACGCAGTATTTT.

This clonotype has ten or more counts. The chain has TRBV3-1 and TRBJ2-4; D perhaps matches TRBD1 (6 bases). Trimming cost V 1 base and J 1 base, with 11 bases left between them. The CDR3 extends over 16 amino acids. Germline CDR1 reads LGHDT; CDR2 reads YNNKEL (reference sequence). The CDR3 DNA reads TGTGCCAGCAGCCAAGGTGGGACAATCGCCAAAAACATTCAGTACTTC. Encoded protein: CASSQGGTIAKNIQYF.

The J gene is TRBJ2-7, the V gene TRBV20-1, with no clear D. This CDR3 spans 12 amino acids. Germline V CDR1 and CDR2: DFQATT, SNEGSKA (reference sequence). Trimming cost V 5 bases and J 2 bases, with 10 bases left between them. The DNA for the CDR3 is TGCAGTGCTCCCGACATTACCTACGAGCAGTACTTC. Amino acid sequence: CSAPDITYEQYF.

This chain uses TRBV11-2 with TRBJ2-7, with D tentatively TRBD1 (6 bases). CDR1 is SGHAT and CDR2 is FQNNGV in the germline V gene. The CDR3 is 18 amino acids. Deletions cut 1 base from V and 0 bases from J, with 19 bases between. The CDR3 coding sequence is TGTGCCAGCAGCTTAGTGGCCAGGGGTCAAGTCCACTCCTACGAGCAGTACTTC. Its translation is CASSLVARGQVHSYEQYF.

DNA for the CDR3: TGCAGCGTTGTAGGAGGATCCTCTGGGGCCAACGTCCTGACTTTC. Translating gives CSVVGGSSGANVLTF. The chain recombines TRBV29-1 with TRBJ2-6; D might be TRBD2 (5 bases). The CDR3 is made up of 15 amino acids. The germline V and J ends were trimmed by 4 bases and 0 bases, with 10 bases remaining between them. Germline loops: CDR1 SQVTM, CDR2 ANQGSEA.

Ten or more counts support this clonotype. The chain couples TRBV5-1 to TRBJ1-2, with 7 positions matching TRBD1. V gave up 4 bases and J gave up 7 bases; unmatched junction bases: 10. The CDR3 is made up of 14 amino acids. In germline, CDR1 is SGHRS, CDR2 YFSETQ. The CDR3 reads CASSPGTEGFGYTF. The CDR3 nucleotides are TGCGCCAGCAGCCCTGGGACAGAAGGTTTTGGCTACACCTTC. The entire variable domain, with the rest obtained from reference TRBV5-1 and TRBJ1-2, is as follows: KAGVTQTPRYLIKTRGQQVTLSCSPISGHRSVSWYQQTPGQGLQFLFEYFSETQRNKGNFPGRFSGRQFSNSRSEMNVSTLELGDSALYLCASSPGTEGFGYTFGSGTRLTVV.